This T cell receptor (beta chain) was found in a study of blood T cell repertoires in COVID-19. Study background: Samples came from the United States, Italy and Spain, spanning acute and convalescent COVID-19.

Participants had their cohort set by participant-reported clinical history. Germline assignment: CDR1 SQVTM and CDR2 ANQGSEA. V trimming: 7 bases; J trimming: 11 bases; junction bases outside the gene matches: 8. The CDR3 extends over 12 amino acids. TCRdb keeps only in-frame clones here, not all; method: immunoSEQ multiplex PCR. The sample yields around 250,000 clones, roughly 85% seen once. This receptor was obtained from a woman aged 45-60 years with acute COVID-19. The chain joins TRBV29-1 to TRBJ1-4; TRBD1 matches at 9 bases. The specimen was PBMCs or T cells enriched from blood (not recorded which). The CDR3 loop reads CSAWDREVKLFF. The DNA of the CDR3 is TGCAGCGCCTGGGACAGGGAAGTTAAACTGTTTTTT.